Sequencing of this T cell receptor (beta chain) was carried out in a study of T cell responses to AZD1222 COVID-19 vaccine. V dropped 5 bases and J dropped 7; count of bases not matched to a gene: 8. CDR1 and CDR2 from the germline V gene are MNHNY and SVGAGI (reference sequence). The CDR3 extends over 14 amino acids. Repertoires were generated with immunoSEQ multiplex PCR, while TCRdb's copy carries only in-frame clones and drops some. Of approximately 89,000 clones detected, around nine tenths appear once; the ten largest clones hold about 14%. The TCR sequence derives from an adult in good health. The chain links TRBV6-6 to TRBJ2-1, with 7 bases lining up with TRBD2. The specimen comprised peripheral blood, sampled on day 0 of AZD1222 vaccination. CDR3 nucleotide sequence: TGTGCCAGCAGTGCTACCGGGACTAAGAATGAGCAGTTCTTC. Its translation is CASSATGTKNEQFF.